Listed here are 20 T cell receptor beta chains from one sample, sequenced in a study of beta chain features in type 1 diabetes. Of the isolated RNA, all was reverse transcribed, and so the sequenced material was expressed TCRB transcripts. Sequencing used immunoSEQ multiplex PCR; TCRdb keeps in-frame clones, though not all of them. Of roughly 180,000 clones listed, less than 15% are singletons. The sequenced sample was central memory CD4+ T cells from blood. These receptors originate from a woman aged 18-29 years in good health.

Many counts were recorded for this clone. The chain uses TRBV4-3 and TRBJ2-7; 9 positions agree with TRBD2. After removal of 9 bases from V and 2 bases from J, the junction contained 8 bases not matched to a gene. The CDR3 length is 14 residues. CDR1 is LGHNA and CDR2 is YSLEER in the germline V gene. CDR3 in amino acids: CASQRREGPYEQYF. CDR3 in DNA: TGCGCCAGTCAGCGGCGGGAGGGCCCCTACGAGCAGTACTTC.

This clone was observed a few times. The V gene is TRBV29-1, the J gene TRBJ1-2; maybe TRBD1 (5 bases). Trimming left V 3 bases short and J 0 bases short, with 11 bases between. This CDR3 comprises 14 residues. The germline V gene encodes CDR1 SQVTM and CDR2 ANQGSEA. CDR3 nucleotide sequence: TGCAGCGTTGAGTCTGACAGAGCTAACTATGGCTACACCTTC. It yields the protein CSVESDRANYGYTF.

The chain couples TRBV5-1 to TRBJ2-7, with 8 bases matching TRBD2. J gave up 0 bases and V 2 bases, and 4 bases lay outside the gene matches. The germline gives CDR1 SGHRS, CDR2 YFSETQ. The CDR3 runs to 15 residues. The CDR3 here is CASSLESGSSYEQYF. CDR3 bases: TGCGCCAGCAGCTTAGAAAGCGGGAGCTCCTACGAGCAGTACTTC.

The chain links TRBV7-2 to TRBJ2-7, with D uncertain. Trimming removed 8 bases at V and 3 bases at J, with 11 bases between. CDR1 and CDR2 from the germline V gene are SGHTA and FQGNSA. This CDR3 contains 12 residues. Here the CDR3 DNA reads TGTGCCAGCTCCGAACCCGGCTACGAGCAGTACTTC. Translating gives CASSEPGYEQYF.

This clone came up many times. Here the CDR3 reads CASSPQGQGYEQYF. As DNA, the CDR3 is TGCGCCAGCAGCCCCCAGGGACAGGGCTACGAGCAGTACTTC. The chain has TRBV5-1 and TRBJ2-7; 9 bases fit TRBD1. This CDR3 contains 14 residues. J lost 3 bases, V lost 4 bases, and 5 bases had no gene match. Germline V gene data show CDR1 as SGHRS and CDR2 as YFSETQ.

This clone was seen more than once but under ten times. CDR3 DNA: TGTGCCAGCAATGACAGGTCCACCGGGGAGCTGTTTTTT. This gives the protein CASNDRSTGELFF. V gene TRBV6-5 combines with J gene TRBJ2-2; D might be TRBD1 (6 bases). The CDR3 contains 13 residues. Per germline, CDR1 MNHEY and CDR2 SVGAGI. Trimming shortened V by 7 bases and J by 4 bases, and 10 bases separated the two germline ends.

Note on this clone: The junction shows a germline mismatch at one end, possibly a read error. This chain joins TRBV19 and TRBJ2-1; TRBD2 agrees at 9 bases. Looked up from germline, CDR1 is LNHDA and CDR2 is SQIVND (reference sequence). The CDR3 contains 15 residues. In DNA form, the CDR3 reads TGTGCCAGTAGTATTAGCGGGAGCTCCCACAATGAGCAGTTCTTC. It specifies CASSISGSSHNEQFF.

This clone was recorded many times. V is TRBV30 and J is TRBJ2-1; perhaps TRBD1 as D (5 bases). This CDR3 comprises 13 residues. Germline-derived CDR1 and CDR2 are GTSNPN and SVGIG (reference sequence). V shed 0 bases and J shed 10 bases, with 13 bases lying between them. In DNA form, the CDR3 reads TGTGCCTGGAGTGTAATCTGGGGCCGAGAGCAGTTCTTC. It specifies CAWSVIWGREQFF.

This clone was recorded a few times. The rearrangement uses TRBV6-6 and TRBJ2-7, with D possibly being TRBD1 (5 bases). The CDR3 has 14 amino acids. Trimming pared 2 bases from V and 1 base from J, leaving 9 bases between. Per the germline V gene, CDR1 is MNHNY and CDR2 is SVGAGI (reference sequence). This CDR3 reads CASSYGAQSYEQYF. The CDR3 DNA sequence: TGTGCCAGCAGTTACGGGGCCCAGTCCTACGAGCAGTACTTC.

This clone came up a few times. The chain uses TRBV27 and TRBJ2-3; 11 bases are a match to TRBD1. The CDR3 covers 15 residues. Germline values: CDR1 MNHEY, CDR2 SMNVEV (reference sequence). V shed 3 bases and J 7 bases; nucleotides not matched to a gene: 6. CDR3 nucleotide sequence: TGTGCCAGCAGTTTTCCCGGACAGGGGGCAAATACGCAGTATTTT. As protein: CASSFPGQGANTQYF.

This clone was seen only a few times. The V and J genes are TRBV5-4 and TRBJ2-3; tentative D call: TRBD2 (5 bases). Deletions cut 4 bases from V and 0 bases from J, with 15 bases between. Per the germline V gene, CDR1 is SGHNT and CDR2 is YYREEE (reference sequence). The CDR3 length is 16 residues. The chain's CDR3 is CASSVTSLISTDTQYF. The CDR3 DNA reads TGTGCCAGCAGCGTAACTAGTCTCATAAGCACAGATACGCAGTATTTT.

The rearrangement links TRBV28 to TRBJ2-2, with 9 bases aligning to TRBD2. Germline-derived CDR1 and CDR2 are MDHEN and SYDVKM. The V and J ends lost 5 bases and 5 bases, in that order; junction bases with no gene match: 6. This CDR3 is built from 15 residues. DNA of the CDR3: TGTGCCAGCAGTGTGACTAGCGGAGGGACCGGGGAGCTGTTTTTT. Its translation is CASSVTSGGTGELFF.

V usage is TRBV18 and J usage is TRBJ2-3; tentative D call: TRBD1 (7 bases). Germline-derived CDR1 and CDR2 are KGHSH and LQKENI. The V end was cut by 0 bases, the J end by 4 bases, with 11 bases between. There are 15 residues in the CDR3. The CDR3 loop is CASSPPLRGADTQYF. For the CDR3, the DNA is TGTGCCAGCTCACCACCCCTCAGGGGGGCAGATACGCAGTATTTT.

The CDR3 DNA reads TGCAGCGTTGATGGACAGGGGGCAGATACGCAGTATTTT. Protein sequence: CSVDGQGADTQYF. V is TRBV29-1 and J is TRBJ2-3; 10 nucleotides align to TRBD1. Losses at the gene ends were 3 bases for V and 4 bases for J; bases not matched to a gene: 1. The CDR3 is 13 amino acids. Germline V lookup: CDR1 SQVTM, CDR2 ANQGSEA.

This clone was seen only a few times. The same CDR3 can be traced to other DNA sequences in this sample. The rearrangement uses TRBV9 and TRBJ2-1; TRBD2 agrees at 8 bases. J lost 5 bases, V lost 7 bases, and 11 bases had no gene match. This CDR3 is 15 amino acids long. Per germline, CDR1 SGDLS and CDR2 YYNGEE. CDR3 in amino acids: CASSLGGRTNNEQFF. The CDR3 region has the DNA TGTGCCAGCTCCTTGGGCGGGAGGACAAACAATGAGCAGTTCTTC.

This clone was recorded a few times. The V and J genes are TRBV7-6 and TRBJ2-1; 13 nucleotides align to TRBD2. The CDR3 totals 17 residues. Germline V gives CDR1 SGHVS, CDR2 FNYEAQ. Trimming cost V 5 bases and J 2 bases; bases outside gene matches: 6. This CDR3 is CASSRFGTSGTYNEQFF. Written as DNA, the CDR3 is TGTGCCAGCAGCCGCTTTGGGACTAGCGGGACCTACAATGAGCAGTTCTTC.

CDR3 residues: CASSPGTGRYEQYF. DNA for the CDR3: TGTGCCAGCTCACCAGGGACAGGGCGCTACGAGCAGTACTTC. This rearrangement joins TRBV18 to TRBJ2-7; 9 nucleotides align to TRBD1. CDR1 is KGHSH and CDR2 is LQKENI in the germline V gene. The CDR3 totals 14 residues. V was clipped by 2 bases and J by 3 bases; unmatched bases: 2.

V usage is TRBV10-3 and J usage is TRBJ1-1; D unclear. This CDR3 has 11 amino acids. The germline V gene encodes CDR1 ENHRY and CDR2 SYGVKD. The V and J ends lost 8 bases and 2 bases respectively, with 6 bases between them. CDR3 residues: CAIRENTEAFF. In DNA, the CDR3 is TGTGCCATCCGGGAAAACACTGAAGCTTTCTTT.

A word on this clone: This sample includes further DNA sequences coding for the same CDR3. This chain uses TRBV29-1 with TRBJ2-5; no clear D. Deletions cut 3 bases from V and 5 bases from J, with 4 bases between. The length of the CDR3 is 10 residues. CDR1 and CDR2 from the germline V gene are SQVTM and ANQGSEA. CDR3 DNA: TGCAGCGTTGAGTCTGAGACCCAGTACTTC. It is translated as CSVESETQYF.

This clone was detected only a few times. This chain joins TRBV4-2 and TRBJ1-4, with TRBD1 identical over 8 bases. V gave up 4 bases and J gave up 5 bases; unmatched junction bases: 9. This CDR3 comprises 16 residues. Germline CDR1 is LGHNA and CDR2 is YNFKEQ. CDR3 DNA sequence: TGTGCCAGCAGCCTCGTGCAGGGACAGGAAAATGAAAAACTGTTTTTT. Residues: CASSLVQGQENEKLFF.